Below, 19 T cell receptor beta chains from the same sample are listed, as sequenced in a study of CD8 T cells in Susac syndrome. Random hexamers were used to reverse transcribe the RNA input (about 0.5 to 1 ug). A single record per CDR3 protein comes from TCRdb applying MiXCR to the immunoSEQ multiplex PCR reads. The sample lists over 80,000 distinct CDR3 sequences, over 85% occurring once. The sequencing input was CD8+ T cells from PBMCs. Source of these receptors: a human donor in good health.

The chain couples TRBV4-1 to TRBJ2-2, with a tentative D call TRBD1 (5 bases). V was cut by 2 bases and J by 5 bases, with 12 bases left in between. Per the germline V gene, CDR1 is MGHRA and CDR2 is YSYEKL. The CDR3 is 15 residues long. CDR3 coding DNA: TGCGCCAGCAGCCAACTCGGGCAGGGAACCGGGGAGCTGTTTTTT. Protein product: CASSQLGQGTGELFF.

The chain links TRBV7-3 to TRBJ2-2, with D maybe TRBD2 (6 bases). Germline CDR1 is SGHTA and CDR2 is FQGTGA. The CDR3 covers 15 residues. V was clipped by 2 bases and J by 1 base, with 8 bases between them. CDR3 region: CASSLVGGNTGELFF. The DNA of the CDR3 is TGTGCCAGCAGCTTAGTGGGGGGGAACACCGGGGAGCTGTTTTTT.

The chain carries TRBV20-1 and TRBJ2-3, with D tentatively TRBD1 (6 bases). Germline CDR1 reads DFQATT; CDR2 reads SNEGSKA (reference sequence). Trimming took off 3 bases at V and 5 bases at J, with 21 bases between the two ends. There are 16 residues in the CDR3. The CDR3 protein is CSARGASSFQLDTQYF. The CDR3 DNA reads as TGCAGTGCTAGGGGGGCGAGTTCCTTTCAACTAGATACGCAGTATTTT.

V and J are TRBV29-1 and TRBJ1-2; the D is unclear. The CDR3 is 10 residues long. CDR1 is SQVTM, CDR2 ANQGSEA, per germline. The V end lost 6 bases, the J end lost 8 bases, and 10 bases lay between the germline ends. This CDR3 is CSVGTGGYTF. Here the CDR3 DNA reads TGCAGCGTGGGAACTGGAGGCTACACCTTC.

The chain employs TRBV4-2 and TRBJ2-3; D gene unclear. The length of the CDR3 is 13 residues. Per germline, CDR1 LGHNA and CDR2 YNFKEQ. Trimming stripped 1 base from V and 6 bases from J, with 8 bases between. CDR3 residues: CASSQVIEDTQYF. The CDR3 region has the DNA TGTGCCAGCAGCCAAGTTATCGAGGATACGCAGTATTTT.

The gene calls are TRBV15 and TRBJ2-7, with D perhaps matching TRBD1 (6 bases). V was trimmed by 6 bases and J by 2 bases, leaving 8 bases between them. The length of the CDR3 is 12 residues. Germline assignment: CDR1 LNHNV and CDR2 YYDKDF (reference sequence). CDR3 DNA sequence: TGTGCCACCAGGGACAGCACCTACGAGCAGTACTTC. Encoded protein: CATRDSTYEQYF.

The chain joins TRBV3-1 to TRBJ2-1; D possibly corresponds to TRBD1 (6 bases). This CDR3 is 16 amino acids long. Germline assignment: CDR1 LGHDT and CDR2 YNNKEL (reference sequence). Trimming cost V 6 bases and J 4 bases, with 19 bases left between them. DNA of the CDR3: TGTGCCAGCAGGTCCACCAGTGAGGGGGTATACAATGAGCAGTTCTTC. It is translated as CASRSTSEGVYNEQFF.

This rearrangement joins TRBV19 to TRBJ1-1; D is perhaps TRBD1 (5 bases). V shed 6 bases and J shed 0 bases, with 11 bases lying between them. This CDR3 contains 14 residues. Germline-derived CDR1 and CDR2 are LNHDA and SQIVND (reference sequence). The CDR3 protein is CASSHRGLNTEAFF. The DNA for the CDR3 is TGTGCCAGTAGCCACCGGGGGTTGAACACTGAAGCTTTCTTT.

The chain links TRBV5-4 to TRBJ1-2; D may be TRBD1 (5 bases). The CDR3 totals 17 residues. The V end lost 3 bases, the J end lost 6 bases, and 24 bases lay between the germline ends. The germline V gene encodes CDR1 SGHNT and CDR2 YYREEE (reference sequence). CDR3 bases: TGTGCCAGCAGCTCCACGGGGGGGAGCCCGCTATATCATGGCTACACCTTC. It translates to CASSSTGGSPLYHGYTF.

The chain joins TRBV3-1 to TRBJ2-7, with TRBD2 matching 8 bases. The CDR3 loop spans 14 amino acids. Germline V gene data show CDR1 as LGHDT and CDR2 as YNNKEL (reference sequence). J lost 4 bases, V lost 4 bases, and 6 bases had no gene match. CDR3 protein: CASSPGGGGYEQYF. The CDR3 coding sequence is TGTGCCAGCAGCCCTGGCGGCGGGGGGTACGAGCAGTACTTC.

J is TRBJ1-1 and V is TRBV29-1; D is unresolved. Germline-derived CDR1 and CDR2 are SQVTM and ANQGSEA. This CDR3 contains 12 residues. V lost 3 bases and J lost 5, with 10 bases in between. This chain's CDR3 is CSVDLAVTEAFF. The DNA of the CDR3 is TGCAGCGTTGACTTGGCAGTGACTGAAGCTTTCTTT.

The gene calls are TRBV7-9 and TRBJ1-5; maybe TRBD1 (6 bases). This CDR3 spans 16 amino acids. CDR1 and CDR2 (germline): SEHNR, FQNEAQ (reference sequence). V was pared by 2 bases and J by 3 bases, with 14 bases between. The CDR3 here is CASSLSLGALNQPQHF. The CDR3 DNA is TGTGCCAGCAGCTTAAGTCTGGGGGCCCTCAATCAGCCCCAGCATTTT.

The gene calls are TRBV6-5 and TRBJ2-5; TRBD1 might be the D (6 bases). V dropped 8 bases and J dropped 7 bases, with 23 bases sitting between them. The CDR3 runs 15 residues. Germline-derived CDR1 and CDR2 are MNHEY and SVGAGI. The CDR3 protein is CASSPGAGAVGTQYF. In nucleotides, the CDR3 is TGTGCCAGCTCACCCGGAGCAGGGGCGGTCGGGACCCAGTACTTC.

This rearrangement joins TRBV19 to TRBJ1-4, with unresolved D. Germline CDR1 LNHDA, CDR2 SQIVND (reference sequence). The ends were cut back, 10 bases at V and 1 base at J, with 13 bases in the middle. The CDR3 has 14 amino acids. CDR3 DNA sequence: TGTGCCACCAAAAGGAGGGAAACTAATGAAAAACTGTTTTTT. The encoded protein is CATKRRETNEKLFF.

Notes on this clonotype: Relative to the germline gene, one junction end is altered; a read error may explain this. V usage is TRBV7-2 and J usage is TRBJ2-3; no definite D call. The CDR3 runs 12 residues. Germline CDR1 reads SGHTA; CDR2 reads FQGNSA. The CDR3 reads CASSFKGFLVIF. As DNA, the CDR3 is TGTGCCAGCAGCTTTAAGGGATTTTTGGTAATTTTT.

V is TRBV5-1 and J is TRBJ2-7; 7 bases agree with TRBD1. CDR1 SGHRS and CDR2 YFSETQ come from the germline V gene. Germline trimming cut 0 bases from V and 3 bases from J; bases unmatched to any gene: 3. The CDR3 extends over 14 amino acids. CDR3 nucleotides: TGCGCCAGCAGCTTGGGGGGACAGCTCTACGAGCAGTACTTC. Its translation: CASSLGGQLYEQYF.

The chain uses TRBV2 and TRBJ2-5, with D unresolved. Looked up from germline, CDR1 is SNHLY and CDR2 is FYNNEI. Trimming took 1 base from V and 1 from J, leaving 7 bases between them. The CDR3 has 14 amino acids. The CDR3 region is CASSEEVSQETQYF. The CDR3 DNA sequence: TGTGCCAGCAGTGAAGAAGTCAGCCAAGAGACCCAGTACTTC.

J is TRBJ1-1 and V is TRBV10-3, with D possibly TRBD1 on 5 matching bases. The germline V and J ends were trimmed by 0 bases and 12 bases, with 17 bases remaining between them. There are 14 residues in the CDR3. The germline V gene has CDR1 ENHRY and CDR2 SYGVKD. CDR3 nucleotides: TGTGCCATCAGTGAGTCGGAGACAGCCGATTCCCCTTTCTTT. It encodes CAISESETADSPFF.

The V gene is TRBV9, the J gene TRBJ1-1; D is perhaps TRBD1 (6 bases). Germline CDR1 is SGDLS and CDR2 is YYNGEE. The CDR3 has 14 residues. V shed 0 bases and J shed 5 bases, with 11 bases lying between them. In nucleotides, the CDR3 is TGTGCCAGCAGCGTAGGAGGGGGTCGGACTGAAGCTTTCTTT. It yields the protein CASSVGGGRTEAFF.